This T cell receptor (beta chain) was identified in a study of blood T cells in healthy people across ages (dated by TCRdb to 2014 to 2015). Notes on the research overall: In model experiments, template switching captured about one uniquely barcoded TCR beta cDNA molecule for every two T cells. Using deep sequencing normalized with unique cDNA molecular identifiers, the study measured how TCR beta repertoire diversity changes with age. Two additional independent replicas of 1 million unique cDNA reads from the same blood draw were analyzed for two donors (one aged 18 to 30 and one aged 80 or older). Donors were grouped into four age groups: young (average roughly 16 years), middle-aged (39), aged (about 59) and long-lived (roughly 80). Donors of different ages were randomly distributed across sequencing lanes to avoid experimental bias. Overall study outcomes, separate from this receptor: Compared with the aged group, the long-lived group had more naive CD4+ T cells, fewer expanded clones and increased TCR diversity, suggesting age selection. Estimates of total diversity based on one million sequenced T cells were regarded as lower bounds and as underestimates. The CMV infection status of donors was not known, potentially confounding age-related changes in expanded clonotypes. Bulk unsorted PBMC profiling prevented conclusive comparison of naive and antigen-experienced compartments. Observed TCR beta diversity correlated strongly with the percentage of naive T cells measured by flow cytometry. As age increased, observed TCR beta diversity per million T cells dropped in a roughly linear way, and a significant reduction was already evident by age about 40.

Systemically healthy Caucasian individuals from Russia, some 38 in total and aged about 6 to 95 years, were included as donors. Ten milliliters of peripheral blood were drawn from each donor into EDTA-treated Vacutainer tubes. PBMCs were isolated by Ficoll-Paque density-gradient centrifugation, with at least 7 million obtained per sample. Trizol reagent was used to extract total RNA from PBMCs, with at least 6 micrograms per sample. Naive CD45RAhigh/CD27high T cell percentages were measured by flow cytometry on a PBMC aliquot from every donor. Its CDR3 holds 14 amino acids, cysteine through phenylalanine. Of all the DNA, just the CDR3 is kept, 42 bases in frame from base 1. V ends up 4 bases short and J 9 bases short, with an unmatched junction base count of 5. The germline V gene specifies SGHDN as CDR1 and FVKESK as CDR2. Library prep was done by 5' RACE. Sequencing was carried out with an Illumina HiSeq 2500. The second PCR ran for about 7 to 11 cycles and used a J-beta primer mix along with a sample-barcoded 5' primer. A template-switch 5' adaptor carrying 12 random nucleotides introduced a unique molecular identifier onto each TCR beta cDNA molecule. At least 2.5 million CDR3-containing paired-end reads were obtained from each sample. First-strand cDNA was synthesized from all RNA with the Mint cDNA synthesis kit, primed by a TRBC-specific oligonucleotide. After uracil-DNA glycosylase treatment, a first 18-cycle PCR used universal primers M1SS and BC2_uni_R on all cDNA. The original methods were these. Each sample was normalized by randomly selecting 1 million high-quality reads, each carrying a distinct molecular identifier. Instead of being binned into consensus sequences, reads with shared molecular identifiers were discarded. MiTCR, set to a Q25 quality threshold and the strictest error-elimination algorithm, was used for CDR3 identification, clonotype clustering and error correction. A nonparametric unseen species model with Euler transformation was used to estimate lower-bound total TCR beta diversity. TCRdb's own reprocessing of the public reads used fastp at Q25 and MiXCR and kept productive beta chains. Here each entry gathers all rows of one CDR3 protein and keeps the most common genes and DNA. The V and J calls here are based on TCRdb, not the publication. Counted in this sample were approximately 1.5 million distinct CDR3 sequences; 30% to 35% of them appeared once. The top ten hold around 10% of the sample.

This clonotype occurred a few times. The antigen it binds to is not known. No much larger clone is present one base from it, and per-base qualities are unavailable. The clonotype originates from a woman aged 25 to 39 in good health. This receptor chain uses TRBV14 and TRBJ2-3, with 12 bases aligning to TRBD1. The specimen sequenced was blood. The CDR3 reads CASSLRDRGQTQYF. The DNA sequence is given as TGTGCCAGCAGCCTCCGGGACAGGGGGCAAACGCAGTATTTT.